The entry that follows covers one TCR beta chain sequence. The protocol was immunoSEQ multiplex PCR, while the TCRdb copy is restricted to in-frame clones and leaves out a portion. The table lists some 200,000 clones, 75% to 85% of them singletons, with around 12% in the top ten. This sample is part of a study of blood T cell repertoires in COVID-19. The CDR3 spans 14 residues. Germline V gene data show CDR1 as MNHNY and CDR2 as SVGAGI (reference sequence). V lost 6 bases to trimming and J lost 5 bases; unmatched junction nucleotides: 7. The chain has TRBV6-6 and TRBJ2-5; 9 bases fit TRBD1. Sequencing used peripheral blood. The source is a woman of 80 years or more with COVID-19, enrolled during active disease. The CDR3, as DNA: TGTGCCAGCAGCTCGGGACAGGGCCTCGAGACCCAGTACTTC. Residues: CASSSGQGLETQYF.